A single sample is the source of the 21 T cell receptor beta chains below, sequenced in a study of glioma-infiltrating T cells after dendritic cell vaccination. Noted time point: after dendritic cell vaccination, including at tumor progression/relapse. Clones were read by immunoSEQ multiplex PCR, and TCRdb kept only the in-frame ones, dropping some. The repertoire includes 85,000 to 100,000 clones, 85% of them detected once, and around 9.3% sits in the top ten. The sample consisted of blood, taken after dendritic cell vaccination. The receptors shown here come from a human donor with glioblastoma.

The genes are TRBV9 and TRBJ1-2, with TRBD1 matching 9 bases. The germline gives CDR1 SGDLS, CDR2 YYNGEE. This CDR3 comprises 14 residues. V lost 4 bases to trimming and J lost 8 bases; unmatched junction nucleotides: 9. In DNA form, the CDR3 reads TGTGCCAGCAGCCCAGGGACAGGGAGGTACGGCTACACCTTC. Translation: CASSPGTGRYGYTF.

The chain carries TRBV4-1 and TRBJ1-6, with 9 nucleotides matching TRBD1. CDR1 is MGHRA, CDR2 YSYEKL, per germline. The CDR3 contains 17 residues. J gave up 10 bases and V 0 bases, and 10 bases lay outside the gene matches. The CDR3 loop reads CASSQDSGGQGKSPLHF. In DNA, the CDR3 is TGCGCCAGCAGCCAAGATTCGGGGGGACAGGGTAAATCACCCCTCCACTTT.

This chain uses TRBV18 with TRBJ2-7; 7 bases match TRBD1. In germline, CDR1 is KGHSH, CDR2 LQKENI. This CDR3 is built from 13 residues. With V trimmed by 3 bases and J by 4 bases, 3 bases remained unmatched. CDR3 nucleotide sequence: TGTGCCAGCTCACCGACACAGGGGTACGAGCAGTACTTC. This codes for CASSPTQGYEQYF.

This CDR3 is CASSLSGGGNYGYTF. Written as DNA, the CDR3 is TGTGCCAGCAGTTTATCAGGGGGAGGGAACTATGGCTACACCTTC. The rearrangement joins TRBV27 to TRBJ1-2; D is possibly TRBD1 (6 bases). Deletions cut 0 bases from V and 2 bases from J, with 10 bases between. The germline CDR1 and CDR2 sequences are MNHEY and SMNVEV (reference sequence). This CDR3 is 15 amino acids long.

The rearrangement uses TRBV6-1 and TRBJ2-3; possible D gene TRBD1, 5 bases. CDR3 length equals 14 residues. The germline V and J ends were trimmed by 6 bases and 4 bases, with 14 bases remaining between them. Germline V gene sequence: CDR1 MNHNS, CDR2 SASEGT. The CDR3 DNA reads TGTGCCAGCAGCACAGGTACTGGCGCAGATACGCAGTATTTT. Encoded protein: CASSTGTGADTQYF.

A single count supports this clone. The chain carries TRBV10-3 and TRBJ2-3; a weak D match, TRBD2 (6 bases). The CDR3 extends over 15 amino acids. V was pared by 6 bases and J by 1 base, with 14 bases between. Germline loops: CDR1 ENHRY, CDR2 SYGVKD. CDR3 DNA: TGTGCCATCAGGCAGGCCACGGGGGGCACAGATACGCAGTATTTT. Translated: CAIRQATGGTDTQYF.

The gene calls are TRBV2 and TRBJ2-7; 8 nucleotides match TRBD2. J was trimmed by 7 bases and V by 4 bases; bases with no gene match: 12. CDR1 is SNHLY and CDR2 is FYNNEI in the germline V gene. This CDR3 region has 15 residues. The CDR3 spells CASSGVGRAGGEQYF. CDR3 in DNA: TGTGCCAGCAGTGGGGTCGGGAGGGCCGGAGGGGAGCAGTACTTC.

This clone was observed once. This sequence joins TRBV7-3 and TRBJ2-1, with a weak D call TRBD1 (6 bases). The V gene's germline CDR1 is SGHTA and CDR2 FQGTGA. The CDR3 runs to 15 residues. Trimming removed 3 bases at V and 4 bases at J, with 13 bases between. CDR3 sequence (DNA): TGTGCCAGCAGCTTCAGGGGACAAAGATACAATGAGCAGTTCTTC. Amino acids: CASSFRGQRYNEQFF.

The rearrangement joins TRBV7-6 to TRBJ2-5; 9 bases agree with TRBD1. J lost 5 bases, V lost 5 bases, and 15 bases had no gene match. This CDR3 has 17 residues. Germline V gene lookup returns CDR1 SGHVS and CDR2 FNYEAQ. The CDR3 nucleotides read TGTGCCAGCAGCCCGGGACAGGGTCGTTTCGCTGGGGAGACCCAGTACTTC. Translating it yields CASSPGQGRFAGETQYF.

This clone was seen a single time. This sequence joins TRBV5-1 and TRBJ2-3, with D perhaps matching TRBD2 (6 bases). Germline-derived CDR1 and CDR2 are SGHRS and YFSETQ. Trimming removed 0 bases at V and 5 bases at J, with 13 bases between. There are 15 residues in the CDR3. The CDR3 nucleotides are TGCGCCAGCAGCTTGGCCGGCAACGGGGGAGATACGCAGTATTTT. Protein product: CASSLAGNGGDTQYF.

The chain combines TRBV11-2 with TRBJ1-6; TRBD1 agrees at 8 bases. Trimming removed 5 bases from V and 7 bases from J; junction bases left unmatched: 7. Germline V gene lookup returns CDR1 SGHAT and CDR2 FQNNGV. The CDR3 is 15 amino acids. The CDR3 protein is CASSPAGQGNSPLHF. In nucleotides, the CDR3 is TGTGCCAGCAGCCCAGCAGGACAGGGAAATTCACCCCTCCACTTT.

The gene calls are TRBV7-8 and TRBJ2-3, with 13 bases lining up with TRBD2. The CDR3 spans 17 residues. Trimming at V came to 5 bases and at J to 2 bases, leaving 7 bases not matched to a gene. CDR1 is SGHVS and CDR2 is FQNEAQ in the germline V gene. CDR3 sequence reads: CASSTKTSGGHTDTQYF. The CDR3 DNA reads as TGTGCCAGCAGCACAAAGACTAGCGGGGGGCACACAGATACGCAGTATTTT.

In nucleotides, the CDR3 is TGTGCCAGCAGCTTGTTAGGTACTAGCGGGAGAAATGAGCAGTTCTTC. Translated, it gives CASSLLGTSGRNEQFF. This sequence joins TRBV13 and TRBJ2-1; 11 bases align to TRBD2. V dropped 3 bases and J dropped 7; count of bases not matched to a gene: 8. This CDR3 has 16 residues. The germline CDR1 and CDR2 sequences are PRHDT and FYEKMQ (reference sequence).

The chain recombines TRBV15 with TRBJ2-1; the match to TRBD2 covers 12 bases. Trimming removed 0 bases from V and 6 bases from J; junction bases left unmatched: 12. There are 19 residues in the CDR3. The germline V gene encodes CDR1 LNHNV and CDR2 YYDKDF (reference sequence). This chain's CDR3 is CATSRDALGLAGQLNEQFF. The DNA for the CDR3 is TGTGCCACCAGCAGAGATGCCCTCGGACTAGCGGGACAACTCAATGAGCAGTTCTTC.

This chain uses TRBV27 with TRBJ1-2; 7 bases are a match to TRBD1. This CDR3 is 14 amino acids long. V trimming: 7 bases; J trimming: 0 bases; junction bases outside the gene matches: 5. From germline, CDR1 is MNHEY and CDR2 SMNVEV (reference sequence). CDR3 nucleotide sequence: TGTGCCAGCATGAGACAGGGAGCTAACTATGGCTACACCTTC. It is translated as CASMRQGANYGYTF.

The CDR3 DNA is TGTGCCAGCAGCCCGACAGGGATTCAGGGCTACACCTTC. Amino acids: CASSPTGIQGYTF. V is TRBV9 and J is TRBJ1-2, with 7 bases matching TRBD1. CDR3 length equals 13 residues. Trimming cost V 4 bases and J 8 bases; bases outside gene matches: 8. CDR1 and CDR2 (germline): SGDLS, YYNGEE.

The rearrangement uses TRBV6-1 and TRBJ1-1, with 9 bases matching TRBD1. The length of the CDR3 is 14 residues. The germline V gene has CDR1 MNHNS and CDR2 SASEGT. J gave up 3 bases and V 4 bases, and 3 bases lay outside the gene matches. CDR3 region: CASSGQGGHTEAFF. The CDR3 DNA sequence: TGTGCCAGCAGTGGACAGGGGGGGCACACTGAAGCTTTCTTT.

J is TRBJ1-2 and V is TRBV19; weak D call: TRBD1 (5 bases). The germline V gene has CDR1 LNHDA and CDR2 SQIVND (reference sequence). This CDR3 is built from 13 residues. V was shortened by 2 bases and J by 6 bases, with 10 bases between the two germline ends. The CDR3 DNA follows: TGTGCCAGTAGTATATCCAGGGTAAATGGCTACACCTTC. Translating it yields CASSISRVNGYTF.

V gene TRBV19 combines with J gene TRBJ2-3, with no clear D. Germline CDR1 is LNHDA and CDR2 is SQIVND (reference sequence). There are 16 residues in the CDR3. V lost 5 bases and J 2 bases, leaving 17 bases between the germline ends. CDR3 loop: CASSYTRFGPTDTQYF. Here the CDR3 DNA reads TGTGCCAGTAGTTATACGCGCTTTGGGCCCACAGATACGCAGTATTTT.

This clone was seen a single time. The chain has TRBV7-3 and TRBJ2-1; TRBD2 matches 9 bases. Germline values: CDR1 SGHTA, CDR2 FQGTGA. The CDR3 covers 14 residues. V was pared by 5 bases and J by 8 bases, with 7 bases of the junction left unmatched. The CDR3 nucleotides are TGTGCCAGCAGCCCCAGCGGGAGGCGGGATGAGCAGTTCTTC. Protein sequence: CASSPSGRRDEQFF.

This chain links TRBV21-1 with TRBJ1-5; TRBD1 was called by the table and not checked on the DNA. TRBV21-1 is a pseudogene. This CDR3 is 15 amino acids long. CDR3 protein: CASSPGQGGRQPQHF. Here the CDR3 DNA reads TGTGCCAGCAGCCCAGGACAGGGGGGAAGGCAGCCCCAGCATTTT.